The 8 T cell receptor beta chains below all came from one sample that was sequenced in a study of cytomegalovirus exposure and HLA in healthy donors. The PCR made use of 60 Vbeta and 13 Jbeta primers. TCRdb keeps only in-frame clones here, not all; method: immunoSEQ multiplex PCR. In the table there are 150,000 to 200,000 clones, around 84% of which are singletons. The sequencing sample was made of PBMCs. These receptors were taken from a young man in good health and CMV-seropositive.

The genes are TRBV25-1 and TRBJ1-2; D unclear. Germline V gives CDR1 MGHDK, CDR2 SYGVNS. The V end lost 3 bases, the J end lost 8 bases, and 10 bases lay between the germline ends. This CDR3 has 12 amino acids. In nucleotides, the CDR3 is TGTGCCAGCAGTGACGGGGTATACGGCTACACCTTC. Its protein is CASSDGVYGYTF.

V and J are TRBV30 and TRBJ1-1; D remains ambiguous. Looked up from germline, CDR1 is GTSNPN and CDR2 is SVGIG (reference sequence). Trimming removed 5 bases at V and 11 bases at J, with 15 bases between. This CDR3 has 11 residues. CDR3 bases: TGTGCCTGGGCCCCGGCGGCGCGGGCTTTCTTT. It yields the protein CAWAPAARAFF.

The CDR3 DNA sequence: TGTGCCAGCAGTTCACAGGGAGGGAGGCAGTTCTTC. It yields the protein CASSSQGGRQFF. The chain carries TRBV5-4 and TRBJ2-1, with D perhaps matching TRBD2 (7 bases). The V end was cut by 5 bases, the J end by 12 bases, with 15 bases between. Looked up from germline, CDR1 is SGHNT and CDR2 is YYREEE (reference sequence). CDR3 length: 12 amino acids. The variable domain in full, with the rest retrieved from reference TRBV5-4 and TRBJ2-1, is ETGVTQSPTHLIKTRGQQVTLRCSSQSGHNTVSWYQQALGQGPQFIFQYYREEENGRGNFPPRFSGLQFPNYSSELNVNALELDDSALYLCASSSQGGRQFFGPGTRLTVL.

This clone was seen only a few times. V and J are TRBV4-1 and TRBJ1-4, with 7 nucleotides matching TRBD1. Germline V gives CDR1 MGHRA, CDR2 YSYEKL. V dropped 7 bases and J dropped 4; count of bases not matched to a gene: 9. This CDR3 is 15 amino acids long. The DNA of the CDR3 is TGCGCCAGCACGTCCCTCGGGACAGTTAATGAAAAACTGTTTTTT. Translating gives CASTSLGTVNEKLFF.

The chain has TRBV25-1 and TRBJ1-1; D is possibly TRBD1 (5 bases). Germline CDR1 is MGHDK and CDR2 is SYGVNS. V was clipped by 7 bases and J by 1 base, with 16 bases between them. The CDR3 runs to 15 residues. The CDR3 loop reads CASINRGGTNTEAFF. The DNA for the CDR3 is TGTGCCAGCATTAATCGTGGGGGGACGAACACTGAAGCTTTCTTT.

Of note for this clone: Additional DNA sequences in this sample encode the identical CDR3. This rearrangement joins TRBV6-5 to TRBJ2-7; 7 nucleotides agree with TRBD1. The germline gives CDR1 MNHEY, CDR2 SVGAGI. The CDR3 is made up of 13 amino acids. The ends lost 5 bases at V and 5 bases at J; junction bases unmatched: 6. CDR3 sequence (DNA): TGTGCCAGCAGTAGACAGGGCCGAAACGAGCAGTACTTC. It is translated as CASSRQGRNEQYF.

The gene calls are TRBV4-3 and TRBJ1-1, with 8 bases aligning to TRBD1. The CDR3 contains 17 residues. The V segment lost 0 bases and the J segment 6 bases; nucleotides outside the gene matches: 12. Germline V gene data show CDR1 as LGHNA and CDR2 as YSLEER. The CDR3 region is CASSQDTGGWIGAEAFF. The CDR3 DNA reads TGCGCCAGCAGCCAAGATACAGGGGGATGGATAGGGGCTGAAGCTTTCTTT.

The V call is TRBV2, the J call TRBJ1-6; 7 bases agree with TRBD1. The CDR3 has 16 amino acids. The germline V gene encodes CDR1 SNHLY and CDR2 FYNNEI. J gave up 6 bases and V 7 bases, and 12 bases lay outside the gene matches. CDR3 DNA: TGTGCCAGCACCACAGACAGGGCGGGCGGTAATTCACCCCTCCACTTT. It translates to CASTTDRAGGNSPLHF.